The rows below give T cell receptor beta chains drawn from one sample of a study of molecular identifiers for immune sequencing clone quantification. MiXCR, run by TCRdb on the PCR reads, gives a single entry per CDR3 protein. This repertoire shows over 600,000 distinct CDR3 sequences, just under 20% found once; its top ten account for 0.85% to 0.9%. The sample consisted of naive CD8+ T cells from blood, with Jurkat cell RNA spiked in. The origin of the receptors is a human donor in good health. Some libraries in this study had Jurkat cell RNA spiked in. CDR3s include the opening cysteine and the closing phenylalanine or tryptophan. The D gene is left open where the match is weak. Only part of the rows carry a size: once, few, many, or a class if the clone is expanded.

size	V	D	J	CDR3	DNA
.	TRBV30	.	TRBJ2-1	CAWGGRQASSYNEQFF	TGTGCCTGGGGGGGAAGACAGGCGAGCTCCTACAATGAGCAGTTCTTC
many	TRBV19	.	TRBJ2-7	CATSLTFGNEQYF	TGTGCCACCTCTCTCACGTTCGGGAACGAGCAGTACTTC
many	TRBV6-5	TRBD1	TRBJ2-7	CASRNTGGGFYEQYF	TGTGCCAGCAGAAACACAGGGGGCGGATTTTACGAGCAGTACTTC
many	TRBV12-3/TRBV12-4	TRBD1	TRBJ1-6	CASSSSGGDNSPLHF	TGTGCCAGCAGTTCGTCAGGGGGAGACAATTCACCCCTCCACTTT
few	TRBV2	.	TRBJ2-7	CASSTSQGYEQYF	TGTGCCAGCAGCACCTCGCAGGGGTACGAGCAGTACTTC
few	TRBV6-1	.	TRBJ1-5	CASSVFEGNQPQHF	TGTGCCAGCAGTGTTTTCGAGGGAAACCAGCCCCAGCATTTT
many	TRBV6-6	.	TRBJ2-7	CASTGTLTYEQYF	TGTGCCAGCACTGGGACTCTTACCTACGAGCAGTACTTC
many	TRBV6-5	.	TRBJ2-7	CASSYSISYEQYF	TGTGCCAGCAGTTACAGCATTTCCTACGAGCAGTACTTC
many	TRBV4-2	.	TRBJ2-7	CASSQERGHAYEQYF	TGTGCCAGCAGCCAAGAGAGGGGACACGCTTACGAGCAGTACTTC
.	TRBV19	TRBD2	TRBJ2-7	CASTAGTGGTTEQYF	TGTGCCAGTACGGCTGGGACGGGAGGGACTACCGAGCAGTACTTC
.	TRBV2	.	TRBJ2-2	CASSDFRVGELFF	TGTGCCAGCAGTGATTTTAGGGTCGGGGAGCTGTTTTTT
.	TRBV19	.	TRBJ2-3	CASSIRQDTDTQYF	TGTGCCAGTAGTATCCGACAGGACACAGATACGCAGTATTTT
.	TRBV20-1	.	TRBJ1-2	CSVRDLANYGYTF	TGCAGTGTTAGAGATCTAGCTAACTATGGCTACACCTTC
.	TRBV7-6	TRBD1	TRBJ2-3	CASGTGQGTDSQYF	TGTGCCAGCGGCACGGGACAGGGAACAGATTCGCAGTATTTT
.	TRBV7-6	.	TRBJ2-1	CASSLAEGQSYNERFF	TGTGCCAGCAGCTTAGCGGAAGGACAGTCCTACAATGAGCGGTTCTTC
.	TRBV7-7	TRBD2	TRBJ2-1	CASSTGLASAYNEQVF	TGTGCTAGCAGCACAGGACTAGCGTCCGCCTACAATGAGCAGGTCTTC
many	TRBV30	TRBD1	TRBJ2-7	CAWSAGQGYDEQYF	TGTGCCTGGAGTGCGGGACAGGGGTATGACGAGCAGTACTTC
many	TRBV6-6	TRBD1	TRBJ1-1	CASSTGAMNTEAFF	TGTGCCAGCAGTACAGGGGCCATGAACACTGAAGCTTTCTTT
many	TRBV4-1	.	TRBJ1-5	CASSQGAGFVQPQHF	TGCGCCAGCAGCCAAGGGGCAGGGTTCGTCCAGCCCCAGCATTTT
many	TRBV6-1	.	TRBJ2-3	CASSEYEGGSDTQYF	TGTGCCAGCAGTGAATATGAGGGGGGATCAGATACGCAGTATTTT
many	TRBV28	.	TRBJ2-1	CASSLPRTSSYNEQFF	TGTGCCAGCAGTTTGCCGCGCACAAGCTCCTACAATGAGCAGTTCTTC
few	TRBV6-1	TRBD2	TRBJ2-1	CASTTIAGGPLDEQFF	TGTGCCAGCACTACTATAGCGGGGGGCCCCCTCGATGAGCAGTTCTTC
many	TRBV30	.	TRBJ1-1	CAWSGSAYTEAFF	TGTGCCTGGAGTGGATCGGCCTACACTGAAGCTTTCTTT
few	TRBV6-1	.	TRBJ2-7	CASRGLPIYEQYF	TGTGCCAGCAGGGGGTTACCTATCTACGAGCAGTACTTC
.	TRBV4-1	TRBD1	TRBJ2-7	CAGSHTGTGDFEQSF	TGCGCCGGCAGCCATACCGGGACAGGGGATTTCGAGCAGTCCTTC
.	TRBV6-5	.	TRBJ1-1	CASSPRGEGWNVGDTEAFF	TGTGCCAGCAGCCCACGTGGGGAAGGGTGGAACGTGGGGGACACTGAAGCTTTCTTT
few	TRBV7-9	.	TRBJ1-4	CASSLVLQTATNEKLFF	TGTGCCAGCAGCTTAGTCTTGCAGACAGCTACTAATGAAAAACTGTTTTTT
.	TRBV29-1	TRBD1	TRBJ2-7	CSVEDRTGQLDEQYF	TGCAGCGTTGAAGACAGAACGGGACAGCTCGACGAGCAGTACTTC
.	TRBV9	.	TRBJ2-3	CASSVVVGSHGDRQYF	TGTGCCAGCAGCGTAGTGGTCGGGAGTCATGGAGATAGGCAGTATTTT
.	TRBV4-1	.	TRBJ1-5	CASSLRPGRDYSNQPQHF	TGCGCCAGCAGCCTGAGGCCGGGACGGGACTATAGCAATCAGCCCCAGCATTTT
.	TRBV5-1	.	TRBJ2-3	CASSLDLDTQCF	TGCGCCAGCAGCTTGGACCTAGATACGCAGTGTTTT
many	TRBV5-6	.	TRBJ2-7	CASSFRSLSYEQYF	TGTGCCAGCAGCTTTAGGAGCCTTTCCTACGAGCAGTACTTC
.	TRBV2	.	TRBJ2-7	CASSVAADYPSYEQYF	TGTGCCAGCAGTGTCGCGGCGGACTACCCGTCCTACGAGCAGTACTTC
.	TRBV27	.	TRBJ2-7	CASSPLEGQYEQYF	TGTGCCAGCAGTCCCCTCGAGGGCCAATACGAGCAGTACTTC
.	TRBV11-2	.	TRBJ2-1	CASSLVSRANEQFF	TGTGCCAGCAGCTTAGTTTCGAGGGCCAATGAGCAGTTCTTC